This section outlines one TCR beta chain sequence together with its context. The germline V gene has CDR1 MDHEN and CDR2 SYDVKM. The CDR3 extends over 15 amino acids. The germline V and J ends were trimmed by 5 bases and 5 bases, with 16 bases remaining between them. TCRdb's copy holds only in-frame clones and misses some; the assay was immunoSEQ multiplex PCR. The profile shows roughly 30,000 clones, more than 85% of them singletons. The data were obtained in a study of T cell changes during pregnancy in multiple sclerosis. The chain recombines TRBV28 with TRBJ1-5; D call uncertain. Sequenced material: CD4+ T cells from peripheral blood mononuclear cells, taken in the first trimester of pregnancy. This clonotype was obtained from a female donor in good health, enrolled as a control in a pregnancy study. CDR3 residues: CASSTVYSNYQPQHF. The CDR3 coding sequence is TGTGCCAGCAGTACAGTATACTCAAACTATCAGCCCCAGCATTTT.